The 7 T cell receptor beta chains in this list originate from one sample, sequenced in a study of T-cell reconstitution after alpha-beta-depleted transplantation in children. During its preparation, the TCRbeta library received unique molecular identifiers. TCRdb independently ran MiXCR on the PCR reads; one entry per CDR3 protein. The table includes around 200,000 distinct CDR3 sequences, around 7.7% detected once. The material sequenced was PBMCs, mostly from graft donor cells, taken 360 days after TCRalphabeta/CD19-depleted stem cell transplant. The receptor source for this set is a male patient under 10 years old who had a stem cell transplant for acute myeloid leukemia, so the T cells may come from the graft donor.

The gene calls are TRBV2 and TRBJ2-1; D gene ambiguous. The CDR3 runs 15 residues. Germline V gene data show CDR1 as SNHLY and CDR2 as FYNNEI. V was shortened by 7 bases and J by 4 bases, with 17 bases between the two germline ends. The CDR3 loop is CASTPRLRSYNEQFF. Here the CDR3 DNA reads TGTGCCAGCACGCCGCGGCTCCGTAGTTACAATGAGCAGTTCTTC.

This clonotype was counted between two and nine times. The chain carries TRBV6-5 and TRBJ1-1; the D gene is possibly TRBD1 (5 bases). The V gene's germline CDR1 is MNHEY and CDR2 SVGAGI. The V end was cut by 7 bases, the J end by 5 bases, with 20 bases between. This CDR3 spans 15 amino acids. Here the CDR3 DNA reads TGTGCCAGCAAAGCCGGGAGGTGGGGCCGTACTGAAGCTTTCTTT. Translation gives CASKAGRWGRTEAFF.

The CDR3, as DNA: TGTGCCTGGAAAGGGACGGCACAAGAGACCCAGTACTTC. This codes for CAWKGTAQETQYF. The gene calls are TRBV30 and TRBJ2-5; the D call may be TRBD1 or TRBD2 (5 bases each). CDR3 size: 13 residues. Germline CDR1 and CDR2: GTSNPN and SVGIG (reference sequence). The V and J ends lost 4 bases and 2 bases respectively, with 11 bases between them.

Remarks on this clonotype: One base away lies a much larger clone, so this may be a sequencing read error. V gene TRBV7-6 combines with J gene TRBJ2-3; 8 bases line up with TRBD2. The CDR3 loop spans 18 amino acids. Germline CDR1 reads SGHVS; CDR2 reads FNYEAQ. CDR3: CACSLGPGLVGIADTQYF. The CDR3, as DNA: TGTGCCTGCAGCTTAGGTCCGGGACTAGTAGGAATAGCGGATACGCAGTATTTT.

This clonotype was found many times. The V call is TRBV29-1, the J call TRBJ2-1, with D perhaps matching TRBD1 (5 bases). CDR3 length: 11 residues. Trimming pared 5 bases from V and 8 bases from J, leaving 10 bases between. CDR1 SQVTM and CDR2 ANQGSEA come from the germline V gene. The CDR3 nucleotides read TGCAGCGTTCCAGGGTTACATGAGCAGTTCTTC. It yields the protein CSVPGLHEQFF.

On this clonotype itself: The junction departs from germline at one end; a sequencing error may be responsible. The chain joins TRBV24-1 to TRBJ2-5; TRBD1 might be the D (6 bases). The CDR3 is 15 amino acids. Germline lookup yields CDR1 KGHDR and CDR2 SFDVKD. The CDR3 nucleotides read TGTGCCACCAGTGACTTTGACAGGAAGCAAGAGAGCCAGTACTTC. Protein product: CATSDFDRKQESQYF.

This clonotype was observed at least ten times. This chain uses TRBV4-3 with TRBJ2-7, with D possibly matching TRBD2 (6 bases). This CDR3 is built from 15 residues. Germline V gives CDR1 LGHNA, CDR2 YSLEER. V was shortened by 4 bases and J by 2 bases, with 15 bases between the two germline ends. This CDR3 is CASSLTRGIAYEQYF. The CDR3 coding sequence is TGCGCCAGCAGCCTGACGCGGGGAATCGCCTACGAGCAGTACTTC.